The sequence of this T cell receptor beta chain was determined in a study of T cell changes during pregnancy in multiple sclerosis. The CDR3 consists of 11 residues. V lost 11 bases and J 7 bases, leaving 14 bases between the germline ends. Germline CDR1 ENHRY, CDR2 SYGVKD. This clone was seen once. TCRdb keeps only in-frame clones here, not all; method: immunoSEQ multiplex PCR. The sample holds roughly 40,000 clones, about 90% seen once. The chain employs TRBV10-3 and TRBJ1-2; D is perhaps TRBD1 (5 bases). The source was CD4+ T cells from peripheral blood mononuclear cells, collected before pregnancy. This clonotype was obtained from a female donor with multiple sclerosis, enrolled in a pregnancy study. The CDR3 DNA sequence: TGTGCCCTGGGCAGGGAAGGTGGCTACACCTTC. Its protein product is CALGREGGYTF.